These 27 T cell receptor beta chains share one sample of origin, sequenced in a study of tumor and adjacent non-tumor tissue in lung cancer. The template was RNA from unsorted bulk tissue. A modified ARM-PCR protocol with three rounds of nested PCR amplified TCRbeta. TCRdb re-analysed the multiplex PCR reads in MiXCR, keeping a single row per CDR3 protein. The table lists over 130,000 distinct CDR3 sequences, 60% to 70% of them singletons, with roughly 18% in the top ten. Sample: lung tumor tissue. Source of these receptors: a man aged 60 to 75 with small cell lung cancer.

Only a few counts were recorded for this clonotype. This chain links TRBV7-9 with TRBJ1-1; D gene unclear. The CDR3 has 14 residues. Germline V CDR1 and CDR2: SEHNR, FQNEAQ (reference sequence). Trimming took off 5 bases at V and 1 base at J, with 11 bases between the two ends. CDR3 nucleotides: TGTGCCAGCAGCATACAGTTTGAGAACACTGAAGCTTTCTTT. Translating gives CASSIQFENTEAFF.

This clonotype rates as medium-sized (0.01 to 0.1%). The chain combines TRBV11-1 with TRBJ2-7; D gene unclear. V lost 3 bases, J lost 4 bases, and 7 bases lay in between. This CDR3 is built from 12 residues. CDR1 SGHAT and CDR2 FQDESV come from the germline V gene (reference sequence). The CDR3 DNA reads as TGTGCCAGCAGCTTCAAGACTTACGAGCAGTACTTC. This encodes CASSFKTYEQYF.

A remark on this clonotype: A read error may be the cause here, since a much bigger clone is one base away. V gene TRBV5-5 combines with J gene TRBJ2-7; D ambiguous. The V and J ends lost 5 bases and 0 bases respectively, with 12 bases between them. Looked up from germline, CDR1 is SGHKS and CDR2 is YYEKEE (reference sequence). The length of the CDR3 is 14 residues. The CDR3 bases are TGTGCCAGCAGGCCTAACGGCATCTCCTACGAGCAGTACGTC. Translation gives CASRPNGISYEQYV.

As for this clonotype: A read error may explain this, as a much larger clone is one base away. The CDR3 region is CASIEARQNSPLHF. The CDR3 DNA is TGTGCCAGCATTGAAGCGAGGCAGAATTCACCCCTCCACTTT. The chain links TRBV6-1 to TRBJ1-6; D is ambiguous. The CDR3 covers 14 residues. Germline V gene data show CDR1 as MNHNS and CDR2 as SASEGT.

The CDR3 sequence: CASSLAGYGYTF. DNA for the CDR3: TGTGCCAGCAGTTTAGCAGGGTATGGCTACACCTTC. The chain combines TRBV12-3 or TRBV12-4 with TRBJ1-2; the D is unclear. V dropped 0 bases and J dropped 5 bases, with 4 bases sitting between them. This CDR3 is 12 amino acids long.

The chain recombines TRBV10-2 with TRBJ1-5, with D uncertain. The CDR3 extends over 11 amino acids. Trimming cost V 0 bases and J 12 bases, with 6 bases left between them. Germline V lookup: CDR1 WSHSY, CDR2 SAAADI. CDR3 nucleotides: TGCGCCAGCAGTGAGTCGGGGATCCAGCATTTT. Translated: CASSESGIQHF.

About this clonotype itself: The junction differs from germline at one of its ends, possibly a read error. The rearrangement joins TRBV29-1 to TRBJ1-1; TRBD1 agrees at 8 bases. The CDR3 sequence is 13 residues long. CDR1 is SQVTM and CDR2 is ANQGSEA in the germline V gene. In DNA, the CDR3 is TGCGGCGTTAAGGTACAGGGGGACACTGAAGCTTTCTTT. Translated, it gives CGVKVQGDTEAFF. The full variable domain, its missing parts supplied by reference TRBV29-1 and TRBJ1-1, is SAVISQKPSRDICQRGTSLTIQCQVDSQVTMMFWYRQQPGQSLTLIATANQGSEATYESGFVIDKFPISRPNLTFSTLTVSNMSPEDSSIYLCGVKVQGDTEAFFGQGTRLTVV.

A word on this clonotype: Just one base apart from a much larger clone, this may be a read error. This chain connects TRBV20-1 to TRBJ2-5; the D is unclear. The ends were cut back, 2 bases at V and 1 base at J, with 8 bases in the middle. The CDR3 loop spans 13 amino acids. CDR1 DFQATT and CDR2 SNEGSKA come from the germline V gene (reference sequence). CDR3 amino acids: CSARRNFQETQYF. CDR3 DNA sequence: TGCAGTGCTAGACGGAACTTCCAAGAGACCCAGTACTTC.

The chain employs TRBV12-3 or TRBV12-4 and TRBJ2-1; TRBD2 agrees at 13 bases. There are 19 residues in the CDR3. Germline trimming cut 6 bases from V and 8 bases from J; bases unmatched to any gene: 19. CDR3 DNA: TGTGCCAGCAGCCCGCCGTTTGATACTAGCGGGAGGGTCTATGATGAGCAGTTCTTC. It specifies CASSPPFDTSGRVYDEQFF.

This clonotype was seen a few times. The chain is built from TRBV24-1 and TRBJ2-7; D ambiguous. The V gene's germline CDR1 is KGHDR and CDR2 SFDVKD. The CDR3 loop spans 13 amino acids. Between the trimmed V and J ends, which lost 3 bases and 2 bases, there was a span of 7 bases. The CDR3 nucleotides read TGTGCCACCAGTGATAGCAGCACCTACGAGCAGTACTTC. Protein product: CATSDSSTYEQYF.

Notes on this clonotype: A much more abundant neighbour one base away suggests this may be a read error. This chain joins TRBV4-2 and TRBJ1-5, with D possibly matching TRBD1 (5 bases). CDR3 length: 17 amino acids. The germline CDR1 and CDR2 sequences are LGHNA and YNFKEQ. CDR3 region: CASSQDGAGWGKQPQHF. CDR3 coding DNA: TGTGCCAGCAGCCAAGATGGGGCAGGGTGGGGCAAACAGCCCCAGCATTTT.

This chain connects TRBV12-3 or TRBV12-4 to TRBJ2-3, with TRBD2 identical over 10 bases. The V segment lost 0 bases and the J segment 2 bases; nucleotides outside the gene matches: 5. This CDR3 contains 17 residues. The CDR3, as DNA: TGTGCCAGCAGTTTAGCGCTCGGGACTAGCGACACAGATACGCAGTATTTT. It codes for CASSLALGTSDTDTQYF.

The chain combines TRBV6-5 with TRBJ1-1; 7 bases match TRBD1. Germline CDR1 and CDR2: MNHEY and SVGAGI. The CDR3 runs 15 residues. J was trimmed by 4 bases and V by 6 bases; bases with no gene match: 11. CDR3 sequence: CASRTTGRRGTEAFF. CDR3 in DNA: TGTGCCAGCAGAACGACAGGGCGCCGTGGCACTGAAGCTTTCTTT.

For this clonotype: Germline is not matched at one junction end, which may reflect a read error. V and J are TRBV12-3 or TRBV12-4 and TRBJ1-4; maybe TRBD1 (6 bases). The CDR3 is 14 residues long. Written as DNA, the CDR3 is TGTGCCAGTAGTTTTGCCGACAGGCCTGAAAAACTGTTTTTT. Residues: CASSFADRPEKLFF.

This sequence joins TRBV6-2 or TRBV6-3 and TRBJ1-5; weak D call: TRBD1 (5 bases). Germline CDR1 reads MNHEY; CDR2 reads SVGEGT. The CDR3 totals 15 residues. Trimming shortened V by 5 bases and J by 4 bases, and 15 bases separated the two germline ends. The CDR3 DNA is TGTGCCAGCAGTGTACTCAGGGACCAGAATCAGCCCCAGCATTTT. Protein: CASSVLRDQNQPQHF.

The chain couples TRBV10-1 to TRBJ2-1; no clear D gene. V was shortened by 3 bases and J by 4 bases, with 7 bases between the two germline ends. Germline lookup yields CDR1 WNHNN and CDR2 SYGVQD (reference sequence). CDR3 length: 13 amino acids. The CDR3 DNA reads as TGCGCCAGCAGTGAATCCGAGTACAATGAGCAGTTCTTC. Protein: CASSESEYNEQFF.

About this clonotype: At one boundary the junction diverges from the germline segment, which might be a read error. The genes are TRBV11-3 and TRBJ2-7; possible D gene TRBD1, 5 bases. CDR3 length: 14 amino acids. Looked up from germline, CDR1 is SGHNT and CDR2 is YENEEA. The CDR3 here is CTSSKTALTYEQYF. Written as DNA, the CDR3 is TGTACCAGCAGCAAGACAGCACTGACCTACGAGCAGTACTTC. The full variable domain, its missing parts supplied by reference TRBV11-3 and TRBJ2-7, is EAGVVQSPRYKIIEKKQPVAFWCNPISGHNTLYWYLQNLGQGPELLIRYENEEAVDDSQLPKDRFSAERLKGVDSTLKIQPAELGDSAVYLCTSSKTALTYEQYFGPGTRLTVT.

This clonotype was seen only a few times. J is TRBJ1-1 and V is TRBV18; D unresolved. Trimming took 3 bases from V and 0 from J, leaving 5 bases between them. The CDR3 contains 13 residues. In germline, CDR1 is KGHSH, CDR2 LQKENI. The chain's CDR3 is CASSPGMNTEAFF. The DNA for the CDR3 is TGTGCCAGCTCACCTGGAATGAACACTGAAGCTTTCTTT. Supplemented by reference TRBV18 and TRBJ1-1, the full variable domain reads NAGVMQNPRHLVRRRGQEARLRCSPMKGHSHVYWYRQLPEEGLKFMVYLQKENIIDESGMPKERFSAEFPKEGPSILRIQQVVRGDSAAYFCASSPGMNTEAFFGQGTRLTVV.

Worth noting for this clonotype: This may arise from a read error, as a much more abundant clone is one base away. V gene TRBV6-2 or TRBV6-3 combines with J gene TRBJ2-6; a weak D match, TRBD1 (5 bases). CDR3 length equals 15 residues. Germline V gene lookup returns CDR1 MNHEY and CDR2 SVGEGT. DNA of the CDR3: TGTGCCAGCCAATCCCATACGTCTGGGGCCAACGTCCTGAGTTTC. This codes for CASQSHTSGANVLSF.

This clonotype came up once. The final CDR3 position lacks the conserved phenylalanine or tryptophan, pointing to a likely read error. V and J are TRBV29-1 and TRBJ1-1, with D hard to call. The CDR3 sequence is 12 residues long. Trimming removed 3 bases at V and 8 bases at J, with 13 bases between. Germline CDR1 SQVTM, CDR2 ANQGSEA. The CDR3 nucleotides are TGCAGCGTTGAGGCCCTACCGAGGGAAGCTTTCTAT. It yields the protein CSVEALPREAFY.

This clonotype has just one count. One base away lies a much larger clone, so this may be a sequencing read error. The chain recombines TRBV6-5 with TRBJ1-2, with 11 bases that match TRBD1. CDR3 length: 17 residues. The germline V gene has CDR1 MNHEY and CDR2 SVGAGI. The DNA for the CDR3 is TGTACCAGCAGGCCCGGGACAGGGGGTACTTCAAACTATGGCTACACCTTC. It is translated as CTSRPGTGGTSNYGYTF.

This clonotype was detected ten times or more. The V gene is TRBV5-4, the J gene TRBJ2-6, with D uncertain. This CDR3 has 15 amino acids. Germline CDR1 reads SGHNT; CDR2 reads YYREEE (reference sequence). The ends were cut back, 4 bases at V and 0 bases at J, with 8 bases in the middle. The CDR3 loop is CASSDKRSGANVLTF. The DNA of the CDR3 is TGTGCCAGCAGCGATAAGCGCTCTGGGGCCAACGTCCTGACTTTC.

Points on this clonotype: This may arise from a read error, as a much more abundant clone is one base away. The chain employs TRBV28 and TRBJ2-7; no reliable D call. The CDR3 extends over 11 amino acids. Germline V gene lookup returns CDR1 MDHEN and CDR2 SYDVKM. The CDR3 loop is CANSSLYEQYF. DNA for the CDR3: TGTGCCAACAGTTCACTTTACGAGCAGTACTTC. Full variable domain (remainder filled in from reference TRBV28 and TRBJ2-7): DVKVTQSSRYLVKRTGEKVFLECVQDMDHENMFWYRQDPGLGLRLIYFSYDVKMKEKGDIPEGYSVSREKKERFSLILESASTNQTSMYLCANSSLYEQYFGPGTRLTVT.

The rearrangement joins TRBV5-5 to TRBJ2-1; D is possibly TRBD2 (5 bases). The V and J ends lost 4 bases and 0 bases respectively, with 5 bases between them. Germline V CDR1 and CDR2: SGHKS, YYEKEE (reference sequence). The CDR3 runs 13 residues. CDR3 coding DNA: TGTGCCAGCAGCACTAGCTCCTACAATGAGCAGTTCTTC. Its protein product is CASSTSSYNEQFF.

The CDR3 nucleotides are TGTGCCGGCACCCACGTCACCGGGACGGGGAACTATGGCTACACCTTC. Translated: CAGTHVTGTGNYGYTF. The chain carries TRBV6-5 and TRBJ1-2, with TRBD1 as a possible D gene (5 bases). Germline V gene lookup returns CDR1 MNHEY and CDR2 SVGAGI. V lost 11 bases and J lost 2, with 24 bases in between. CDR3 length: 16 amino acids.

This clonotype has just a few counts. At one of its ends the junction is not consistent with the germline gene, which may arise from a read error. The chain is built from TRBV29-1 and TRBJ2-7; no definite D call. Looked up from germline, CDR1 is SQVTM and CDR2 is ANQGSEA. CDR3 length: 13 amino acids. CDR3 DNA: TGCAGCGCCGATAGCTGGAGTGGGTACGAACAGTACTTC. This codes for CSADSWSGYEQYF.

The chain combines TRBV11-2 with TRBJ2-5, with a possible D match to TRBD1 (6 bases). Germline loops: CDR1 SGHAT, CDR2 FQNNGV. V dropped 7 bases and J dropped 3 bases, with 21 bases sitting between them. CDR3 length equals 16 residues. The chain's CDR3 is CASNQSSVTGKETQYF. The CDR3 DNA is TGTGCCAGCAACCAAAGTTCCGTGACAGGAAAAGAGACCCAGTACTTC.